These 23 T cell receptor beta chains came from one sample sequenced in a study of human T cells and chemical hapten exposure (dated by TCRdb to about 2021). The library was obtained by RACE. Sequencing took place on a NextSeq 500. TCRdb cleaned the public reads at Q25 with fastp, built clones with MiXCR and kept in-frame beta chains. Each entry is one CDR3 protein sequence, shown with its most common DNA and genes. This sample has roughly 70,000 distinct CDR3 sequences in its table, and roughly 9.2% of those were observed once. Approximately 3% of the sample is taken by the ten largest. The time point label, as the study defines it: patch test 1, 2 weeks after DPC sensitization. The treatment or condition label, as the study defines it: therapeutic diphenylcyclopropenone sensitization with weekly scalp DPC. The source material was whole blood, sampled in connection with sensitization to the hapten diphenylcyclopropenone (DPC). These receptors came from a woman aged 40 to 50 with alopecia areata. Some clones in this sample may be carry-over from other donors' samples.

A word on this clonotype: A much larger clone is a single base away; this may be a read error. J is TRBJ1-5 and V is TRBV2; TRBD1 aligns across 9 bases. The CDR3 consists of 15 residues. Per germline, CDR1 SNHLY and CDR2 FYNNEI. The DNA of the CDR3 is TGTGCCAGCAGTGGGGGGACAGGGAGCAATCAGCCCCGGCATTTT. Its translation is CASSGGTGSNQPRHF.

The chain employs TRBV4-3 and TRBJ2-5, with 11 bases matching TRBD2. This CDR3 region has 15 residues. V dropped 5 bases and J dropped 5; count of bases not matched to a gene: 7. The germline V gene encodes CDR1 LGHNA and CDR2 YSLEER. The CDR3, as DNA: TGCGCCAGCAGCATCGGACTAGCGGGTGGGGAGACCCAGTACTTC. Translating gives CASSIGLAGGETQYF.

This clonotype has ten or more counts. The V gene is TRBV6-5, the J gene TRBJ2-7; 8 bases are shared with TRBD1. Per the germline V gene, CDR1 is MNHEY and CDR2 is SVGAGI. J lost 0 bases, V lost 2 bases, and 9 bases had no gene match. The CDR3 loop spans 17 amino acids. This chain's CDR3 is CASSYGLSGTGSYEQYF. The CDR3 nucleotides read TGTGCCAGCAGTTACGGCCTCTCCGGGACAGGCTCCTACGAGCAGTACTTC.

This clonotype was found many times. This chain joins TRBV4-1 and TRBJ2-2; tentatively, D is TRBD1 (6 bases). V lost 3 bases, J lost 1 base, and 9 bases lay in between. Germline loops: CDR1 MGHRA, CDR2 YSYEKL. CDR3 size: 15 residues. DNA of the CDR3: TGCGCCAGCAGCCATACGGACAGGAACACCGGGGAGCTGTTTTTT. Translating it yields CASSHTDRNTGELFF.

This clonotype has at least ten counts. The chain joins TRBV7-2 to TRBJ2-3, with TRBD2 matching over 14 bases. CDR1 is SGHTA, CDR2 FQGNSA, per germline. The CDR3 runs 16 residues. V lost 0 bases and J lost 10; bases outside the gene matches: 6. For the CDR3, the DNA is TGTGCCAGCAGCTTAGCGGGGACTAGCGGGGGTGGTGCGCAGTATTTT. It encodes CASSLAGTSGGGAQYF.

This clonotype showed up many times. V usage is TRBV7-3 and J usage is TRBJ2-6; the D is unclear. Deletions cut 4 bases from V and 0 bases from J, with 13 bases between. Germline V gene data show CDR1 as SGHTA and CDR2 as FQGTGA. CDR3 size: 17 residues. The CDR3 protein is CASSSPDGNSGANVLTF. CDR3 DNA: TGTGCCAGCAGCTCTCCGGACGGAAACTCTGGGGCCAACGTCCTGACTTTC.

This clonotype was picked up a small number of times. The rearrangement uses TRBV20-1 and TRBJ2-3; 8 bases are a match to TRBD2. Losses at the gene ends were 3 bases for V and 2 bases for J; bases not matched to a gene: 4. From germline, CDR1 is DFQATT and CDR2 SNEGSKA (reference sequence). The CDR3 sequence is 14 residues long. The CDR3 bases are TGCAGTGCTAGCGGGGGGGCCCCCACAGATACGCAGTATTTT. Translating it yields CSASGGAPTDTQYF.

Ten or more counts support this clonotype. The rearrangement uses TRBV6-2 or TRBV6-3 and TRBJ2-3; D not certain. The CDR3 covers 12 residues. Germline V gives CDR1 MNHEY, CDR2 SVGEGT. Trimming left V 11 bases short and J 5 bases short, with 14 bases between. The DNA for the CDR3 is TGTGCCTCGGCGGAGTGGGGAGATACGCAGTATTTT. Translating gives CASAEWGDTQYF.

The chain uses TRBV20-1 and TRBJ2-1; a possible D gene is TRBD2 (5 bases). Per germline, CDR1 DFQATT and CDR2 SNEGSKA (reference sequence). V was trimmed by 1 base and J by 0 bases, leaving 16 bases between them. The CDR3 extends over 17 amino acids. CDR3 in amino acids: CSARAPTGVSSYNEQFF. The DNA for the CDR3 is TGCAGTGCTAGAGCCCCTACCGGGGTGAGCTCCTACAATGAGCAGTTCTTC.

This clonotype turned up a few times. The chain carries TRBV2 and TRBJ2-3, with a possible D match to TRBD2 (5 bases). Germline CDR1 reads SNHLY; CDR2 reads FYNNEI. The CDR3 extends over 13 amino acids. Trimming left V 3 bases short and J 6 bases short, with 10 bases between. The CDR3 spells CASSDDRGDTQYF. The DNA for the CDR3 is TGTGCCAGCAGTGACGACCGCGGGGATACGCAGTATTTT.

This clonotype occurred many times. This chain joins TRBV5-1 and TRBJ2-3; 8 bases are a match to TRBD1. Per the germline V gene, CDR1 is SGHRS and CDR2 is YFSETQ. CDR3 length: 15 residues. J lost 4 bases, V lost 4 bases, and 8 bases had no gene match. The DNA for the CDR3 is TGCGCCAGCAGCCAAGCCGGACAGGGCGCAGATACGCAGTATTTT. This translates into CASSQAGQGADTQYF. The entire variable domain, with the rest obtained from reference TRBV5-1 and TRBJ2-3, is as follows: KAGVTQTPRYLIKTRGQQVTLSCSPISGHRSVSWYQQTPGQGLQFLFEYFSETQRNKGNFPGRFSGRQFSNSRSEMNVSTLELGDSALYLCASSQAGQGADTQYFGPGTRLTVL.

This clonotype was counted ten times or more. The chain joins TRBV6-5 to TRBJ2-1; 7 nucleotides agree with TRBD1. The CDR3 consists of 14 residues. V shed 8 bases, J shed 5 bases, and the junction held 9 bases outside the gene matches. Germline loops: CDR1 MNHEY, CDR2 SVGAGI. CDR3 DNA sequence: TGTGCCAGCCGCATGGGCAGGGGGAACAATGAGCAGTTCTTC. This gives the protein CASRMGRGNNEQFF.

This clonotype was seen repeatedly, ten times or more. The V gene is TRBV4-1, the J gene TRBJ2-5, with D possibly called TRBD1 or TRBD2 (5 bases each). Germline V CDR1 and CDR2: MGHRA, YSYEKL. Trimming took 5 bases from V and 4 from J, leaving 20 bases between them. The length of the CDR3 is 16 residues. CDR3 sequence (DNA): TGCGCCAGCAGCTTGGGGATACAGGTTGGGGGAGAGACCCAGTACTTC. Translated, it gives CASSLGIQVGGETQYF.

The CDR3 nucleotides read TGCGCCAGCAGCTTGGAAGAGACAGGGAGCTCTGGAAACACCATATATTTT. Its protein product is CASSLEETGSSGNTIYF. The rearrangement links TRBV5-1 to TRBJ1-3, with 7 bases fitting TRBD1. Germline V CDR1 and CDR2: SGHRS, YFSETQ. V trimming: 0 bases; J trimming: 0 bases; junction bases outside the gene matches: 6. The CDR3 length is 17 residues.

This clonotype was counted at least ten times. V gene TRBV18 combines with J gene TRBJ2-7; D may correspond to TRBD1 or TRBD2 (5 bases each). CDR1 is KGHSH and CDR2 is LQKENI in the germline V gene. The V and J ends lost 0 bases and 2 bases respectively, with 11 bases between them. CDR3 size: 15 residues. CDR3 nucleotide sequence: TGTGCCAGCTCACCACCCGGGACGAGGACCTACGAGCAGTACTTC. Amino acid sequence: CASSPPGTRTYEQYF.

This clonotype was seen repeatedly, ten times or more. The chain couples TRBV20-1 to TRBJ2-7, with TRBD2 matching over 12 bases. After removal of 6 bases from V and 7 bases from J, the junction contained 13 bases not matched to a gene. The length of the CDR3 is 15 residues. Looked up from germline, CDR1 is DFQATT and CDR2 is SNEGSKA (reference sequence). The DNA of the CDR3 is TGCAGTGCCCGAAGTGCTAGCGGGGGGGCCCAAGAGCAGTACTTC. This codes for CSARSASGGAQEQYF.

This clonotype has at least ten counts. In DNA, the CDR3 is TGTGCCAGCACCAAAGGAGTAGAGACCTATGGCTACACCTTC. Protein: CASTKGVETYGYTF. The chain employs TRBV6-2 or TRBV6-3 and TRBJ1-2; D not certain. Germline CDR1 and CDR2: MNHEY and SVGEGT. The V and J ends lost 7 bases and 4 bases respectively, with 16 bases between them. The CDR3 runs 14 residues.

This clonotype was recorded a few times. V and J are TRBV6-6 and TRBJ1-5, with TRBD1 matching over 7 bases. This CDR3 is built from 16 residues. V gave up 2 bases and J gave up 2 bases; unmatched junction bases: 6. The germline V gene encodes CDR1 MNHNY and CDR2 SVGAGI (reference sequence). The CDR3 loop is CASSYLTGAGNQPQHF. In DNA, the CDR3 is TGTGCCAGCAGTTACCTTACAGGGGCTGGCAATCAGCCCCAGCATTTT.

The sample holds many counts of this clonotype. This chain links TRBV12-3 or TRBV12-4 with TRBJ1-4, with D uncertain. CDR3 length: 15 amino acids. The ends were cut back, 0 bases at V and 0 bases at J, with 5 bases in the middle. The CDR3 nucleotides read TGTGCCAGCAGTTTAGCAGGGACAACTAATGAAAAACTGTTTTTT. Translating it yields CASSLAGTTNEKLFF.

This clonotype came up many times. The rearrangement links TRBV6-2 or TRBV6-3 to TRBJ2-4, with TRBD2 matching 9 bases. Germline lookup yields CDR1 MNHEY and CDR2 SVGEGT. CDR3 length: 16 amino acids. V was clipped by 4 bases and J by 0 bases; unmatched bases: 4. CDR3 DNA: TGTGCCAGCAGTTCGGCGGGGGGGTTAGCCAAAAACATTCAGTACTTC. Protein product: CASSSAGGLAKNIQYF.

This clonotype was detected ten times or more. The chain is built from TRBV4-2 and TRBJ2-1; D gene unclear. Trimming cost V 0 bases and J 1 base, with 10 bases left between them. Germline values: CDR1 LGHNA, CDR2 YNFKEQ. The CDR3 runs to 16 residues. The CDR3 loop is CASSQEPEPSYNEQFF. The CDR3 region has the DNA TGTGCCAGCAGCCAAGAACCAGAGCCATCCTACAATGAGCAGTTCTTC.

This clonotype has more than one count but fewer than ten. The chain couples TRBV29-1 to TRBJ2-3; D remains unclear. CDR3 length: 13 residues. The V gene's germline CDR1 is SQVTM and CDR2 ANQGSEA. The germline V and J ends were trimmed by 7 bases and 1 base, with 12 bases remaining between them. CDR3 DNA sequence: TGCAGCGGCTTCCCAAGGGGCACAGATACGCAGTATTTT. Protein: CSGFPRGTDTQYF.

To note about this clonotype: This may come from a read error, since a much larger clone is one base off. V usage is TRBV19 and J usage is TRBJ2-1, with a weak D call TRBD2 (7 bases). Trimming cost V 8 bases and J 6 bases, with 17 bases left between them. Germline V lookup: CDR1 LNHDA, CDR2 SQIVND (reference sequence). This CDR3 is built from 14 residues. DNA for the CDR3: TGTGCCAGTTCCGGCGGGGGCAAGTTCAATGAGCAGTTCTTC. It specifies CASSGGGKFNEQFF.